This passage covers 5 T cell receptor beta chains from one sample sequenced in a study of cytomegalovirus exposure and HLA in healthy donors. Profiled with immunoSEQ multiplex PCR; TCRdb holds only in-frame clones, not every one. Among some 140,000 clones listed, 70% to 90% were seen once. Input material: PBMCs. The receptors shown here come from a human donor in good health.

Written as DNA, the CDR3 is TGCGCCAGCGGGGGGGTCTCCTACAATGAGCAGTTCTTC. Protein product: CASGGVSYNEQFF. This chain uses TRBV10-2 with TRBJ2-1; 7 nucleotides agree with TRBD2. V dropped 8 bases and J dropped 0; count of bases not matched to a gene: 1. This CDR3 region has 13 residues. CDR1 and CDR2 (germline): WSHSY, SAAADI.

CDR3 DNA: TGTGCCAGCAGTTACTCCGACAGGGGGAACACCATATATTTT. Translating gives CASSYSDRGNTIYF. V usage is TRBV6-5 and J usage is TRBJ1-3; 9 nucleotides match TRBD1. The V and J ends lost 0 bases and 7 bases, in that order; junction bases with no gene match: 1. Germline V CDR1 and CDR2: MNHEY, SVGAGI. The CDR3 has 14 residues.

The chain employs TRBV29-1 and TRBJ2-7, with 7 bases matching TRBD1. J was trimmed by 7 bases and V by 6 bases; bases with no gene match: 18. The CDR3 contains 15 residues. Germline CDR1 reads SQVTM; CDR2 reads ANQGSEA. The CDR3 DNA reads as TGCAGCGTCGCTTCTTTGGACAGGAGGAGTAGGGAGCAGTACTTC. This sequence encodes CSVASLDRRSREQYF.

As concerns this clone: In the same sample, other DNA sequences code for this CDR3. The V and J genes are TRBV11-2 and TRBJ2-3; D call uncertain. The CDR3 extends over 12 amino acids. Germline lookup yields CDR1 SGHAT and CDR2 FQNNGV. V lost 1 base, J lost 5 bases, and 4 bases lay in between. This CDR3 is CASSLGGDTQYF. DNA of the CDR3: TGTGCCAGCAGCTTAGGCGGAGATACGCAGTATTTT.

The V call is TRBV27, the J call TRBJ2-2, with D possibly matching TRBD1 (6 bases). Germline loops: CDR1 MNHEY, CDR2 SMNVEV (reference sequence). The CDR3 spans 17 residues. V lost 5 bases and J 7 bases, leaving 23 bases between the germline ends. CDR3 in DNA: TGTGCCAGCAGTCCCAGGTCGTCCGCAGGGGCGAGCGGGGAGCTGTTTTTT. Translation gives CASSPRSSAGASGELFF.